Shown below are 32 T cell receptor beta chains from a single sample sequenced in a study of OX40 agonist ivuxolimab in advanced cancers. Profiling relied on immunoSEQ multiplex PCR, and the TCRdb table lists in-frame clones only, not all of them. The table has 30,000 to 35,000 clones, about 82% seen once. This specimen consisted of CD4+ or CD8+ T cells sorted from blood, obtained in a trial of the OX40 agonist ivuxolimab. These receptors came from an adult with an advanced solid tumor such as melanoma, head and neck, liver or kidney cancer.

This clone was recorded once. The chain joins TRBV29-1 to TRBJ1-2; 7 bases agree with TRBD1. The V gene's germline CDR1 is SQVTM and CDR2 ANQGSEA. The V and J ends lost 3 bases and 6 bases, in that order; junction bases with no gene match: 10. The CDR3 loop spans 14 amino acids. CDR3: CSVESPGGAHGYTF. CDR3 DNA sequence: TGCAGCGTTGAGAGTCCAGGGGGAGCTCATGGCTACACCTTC.

This chain joins TRBV5-1 and TRBJ1-1, with D possibly matching TRBD1 (6 bases). V lost 0 bases and J lost 5, with 14 bases in between. The CDR3 has 15 amino acids. CDR1 and CDR2 (germline): SGHRS, YFSETQ. The CDR3 bases are TGCGCCAGCAGCTTGGTAGACACCACAGGGACTGAAGCTTTCTTT. This codes for CASSLVDTTGTEAFF.

CDR3 nucleotide sequence: TGTGCCAGCAGCCATGATAGAGTCGGGGGCGGATGGGACACTGAAGCTTTCTTT. This sequence encodes CASSHDRVGGGWDTEAFF. The V and J genes are TRBV28 and TRBJ1-1; perhaps TRBD1 as D (6 bases). Germline V gene lookup returns CDR1 MDHEN and CDR2 SYDVKM. The CDR3 covers 18 residues. V was clipped by 6 bases and J by 3 bases, with 26 bases between them.

V usage is TRBV7-8 and J usage is TRBJ1-5; D gene ambiguous. The V gene's germline CDR1 is SGHVS and CDR2 FQNEAQ. V was pared by 7 bases and J by 0 bases, with 10 bases between. The CDR3 has 14 amino acids. The CDR3 nucleotides are TGTGCCAGCACCCCCGAGGGTAGCAATCAGCCCCAGCATTTT. Protein sequence: CASTPEGSNQPQHF. Together with reference TRBV7-8 and TRBJ1-5, the CDR3 gives the full variable domain: GAGVSQSPRYKVAKRGQDVALRCDPISGHVSLFWYQQALGQGPEFLTYFQNEAQLDKSGLPSDRFFAERPEGSVSTLKIQRTQQEDSAVYLCASTPEGSNQPQHFGDGTRLSIL.

The chain carries TRBV19 and TRBJ2-1, with D uncertain. Trimming shortened V by 6 bases and J by 3 bases, and 3 bases separated the two germline ends. Germline CDR1 reads LNHDA; CDR2 reads SQIVND (reference sequence). The CDR3 consists of 11 residues. CDR3 in amino acids: CASRIYNEQFF. CDR3 nucleotides: TGTGCCAGTAGGATCTACAATGAGCAGTTCTTC.

The V call is TRBV7-8, the J call TRBJ2-7, with a weak D call TRBD2 (5 bases). The germline gives CDR1 SGHVS, CDR2 FQNEAQ. With 1 base removed from V and 2 bases from J, the gap between germline ends came to 12 bases. The CDR3 totals 15 residues. The CDR3: CASSLVNSGTYEQYF. The DNA for the CDR3 is TGTGCCAGCAGCTTAGTTAACTCCGGGACCTACGAGCAGTACTTC. Full variable domain (remainder filled in from reference TRBV7-8 and TRBJ2-7): GAGVSQSPRYKVAKRGQDVALRCDPISGHVSLFWYQQALGQGPEFLTYFQNEAQLDKSGLPSDRFFAERPEGSVSTLKIQRTQQEDSAVYLCASSLVNSGTYEQYFGPGTRLTVT.

This clone occurred a few times. This sequence joins TRBV27 and TRBJ2-2; 8 bases agree with TRBD1. The CDR3 consists of 15 residues. CDR1 is MNHEY and CDR2 is SMNVEV in the germline V gene (reference sequence). V lost 6 bases to trimming and J lost 1 base; unmatched junction nucleotides: 4. CDR3 amino acids: CASSPGTGNTGELFF. The CDR3 DNA is TGTGCCAGCAGCCCCGGGACAGGGAACACCGGGGAGCTGTTTTTT.

In nucleotides, the CDR3 is TGTGCCAGCAGTGAAATTGACAGGGGGCCGGACACTGAAGCTTTCTTT. It encodes CASSEIDRGPDTEAFF. The chain combines TRBV6-1 with TRBJ1-1, with 10 bases identical to TRBD1. Per the germline V gene, CDR1 is MNHNS and CDR2 is SASEGT. This CDR3 comprises 16 residues. J lost 3 bases, V lost 2 bases, and 6 bases had no gene match.

The chain has TRBV11-3 and TRBJ2-1, with D tentatively TRBD1 (5 bases). The CDR3 consists of 13 residues. From germline, CDR1 is SGHNT and CDR2 YENEEA. Trimming left V 2 bases short and J 6 bases short, with 8 bases between. The CDR3 protein is CASSLFRANEQFF. The CDR3 region has the DNA TGTGCCAGCAGCTTATTCAGGGCCAATGAGCAGTTCTTC.

The genes are TRBV2 and TRBJ2-7, with 8 positions matching TRBD2. Trimming took 2 bases from V and 4 from J; bases not matched to a gene: 4. This CDR3 spans 14 amino acids. Germline values: CDR1 SNHLY, CDR2 FYNNEI. In DNA, the CDR3 is TGTGCCAGCAGTGAAAAACTAGCGGAATACGAGCAGTACTTC. Translating it yields CASSEKLAEYEQYF.

The chain joins TRBV5-1 to TRBJ2-7, with D possibly being TRBD1 (7 bases). The V end lost 1 base, the J end lost 4 bases, and 24 bases lay between the germline ends. Germline V gives CDR1 SGHRS, CDR2 YFSETQ. The CDR3 is 18 amino acids. CDR3 in amino acids: CASSLSQEGARDIYEQYF. Here the CDR3 DNA reads TGCGCCAGCAGCTTGTCTCAGGAGGGGGCGCGGGATATTTACGAGCAGTACTTC. The variable domain in full, with the rest retrieved from reference TRBV5-1 and TRBJ2-7, is KAGVTQTPRYLIKTRGQQVTLSCSPISGHRSVSWYQQTPGQGLQFLFEYFSETQRNKGNFPGRFSGRQFSNSRSEMNVSTLELGDSALYLCASSLSQEGARDIYEQYFGPGTRLTVT.

CDR3 DNA: TGTGCCAGCAGACTCAACAGGGGGGGTGATCAGCCCCAGCATTTT. The encoded protein is CASRLNRGGDQPQHF. The chain is built from TRBV9 and TRBJ1-5; TRBD1 matches 8 bases. CDR3 length: 15 amino acids. V shed 5 bases, J shed 5 bases, and the junction held 9 bases outside the gene matches. The V gene's germline CDR1 is SGDLS and CDR2 YYNGEE.

The V and J genes are TRBV7-6 and TRBJ1-4; the D gene is possibly TRBD1 (6 bases). Per germline, CDR1 SGHVS and CDR2 FNYEAQ. The V end was cut by 5 bases, the J end by 7 bases, with 17 bases between. CDR3 length: 15 residues. DNA for the CDR3: TGTGCCAGCAGCACCGCGAGGGGGGCGCTTGAAAAACTGTTTTTT. Protein: CASSTARGALEKLFF.

This chain links TRBV6-1 with TRBJ1-2; D might be TRBD1 (5 bases). The V end lost 2 bases, the J end lost 6 bases, and 10 bases lay between the germline ends. The CDR3 runs 13 residues. Germline CDR1 and CDR2: MNHNS and SASEGT. CDR3 protein: CASSEPRVNGYTF. DNA for the CDR3: TGTGCCAGCAGTGAACCCAGGGTCAATGGCTACACCTTC.

This chain uses TRBV19 with TRBJ2-7; D may be TRBD1 or TRBD2 (5 bases each). Germline V gene sequence: CDR1 LNHDA, CDR2 SQIVND (reference sequence). The CDR3 length is 12 residues. V lost 3 bases and J lost 6, with 9 bases in between. CDR3 coding DNA: TGTGCCAGTAGTATCGGTGGGGGCGAGCAGTACTTC. Amino acids: CASSIGGGEQYF.

The V and J genes are TRBV28 and TRBJ1-5, with 8 bases aligning to TRBD1. This CDR3 has 13 residues. V lost 6 bases to trimming and J lost 5 bases; unmatched junction nucleotides: 3. The V gene's germline CDR1 is MDHEN and CDR2 SYDVKM. Written as DNA, the CDR3 is TGTGCCAGCAGGCAGGGGGCATATCAGCCCCAGCATTTT. Protein product: CASRQGAYQPQHF.

This clone was counted a single time. The genes are TRBV7-2 and TRBJ2-2, with unresolved D. The V gene lost 2 bases and the J gene lost 6 bases, with 7 bases spanning the gap. The CDR3 loop spans 13 amino acids. Germline assignment: CDR1 SGHTA and CDR2 FQGNSA. CDR3 in amino acids: CASSLMRAGELFF. CDR3 in DNA: TGTGCCAGCAGCTTAATGAGAGCCGGGGAGCTGTTTTTT.

The rearrangement joins TRBV28 to TRBJ2-5, with TRBD2 matching over 14 bases. Germline V gene lookup returns CDR1 MDHEN and CDR2 SYDVKM. This CDR3 spans 19 amino acids. V shed 6 bases and J 2 bases; nucleotides not matched to a gene: 14. The CDR3 protein is CASSPRTSGGPIDQETQYF. DNA of the CDR3: TGTGCCAGCAGCCCTAGGACTAGCGGGGGGCCTATTGATCAAGAGACCCAGTACTTC.

CDR3 DNA: TGTGCCAGCAAGGGCCTGTTGGCGGGGGGCCAAGAGACCCAGTACTTC. Translation gives CASKGLLAGGQETQYF. The chain recombines TRBV27 with TRBJ2-5, with 8 nucleotides matching TRBD2. Germline V gene lookup returns CDR1 MNHEY and CDR2 SMNVEV (reference sequence). CDR3 length: 16 amino acids. V lost 7 bases to trimming and J lost 1 base; unmatched junction nucleotides: 11.

The chain has TRBV7-9 and TRBJ2-2; 9 nucleotides agree with TRBD1. Germline CDR1 reads SEHNR; CDR2 reads FQNEAQ (reference sequence). V was pared by 3 bases and J by 2 bases, with 13 bases of the junction left unmatched. The CDR3 length is 19 residues. The CDR3 region is CASSLSLDTGGLNTGELFF. The CDR3 DNA is TGTGCCAGCAGCTTGTCACTGGATACAGGGGGCCTCAACACCGGGGAGCTGTTTTTT.

This chain connects TRBV4-1 to TRBJ1-5; tentative D call: TRBD1 (5 bases). The CDR3 loop spans 15 amino acids. Per the germline V gene, CDR1 is MGHRA and CDR2 is YSYEKL. Trimming pared 1 base from V and 2 bases from J, leaving 9 bases between. In DNA, the CDR3 is TGCGCCAGCAGCCAAGCCGGGGGAGGCAATCAGCCCCAGCATTTT. Its protein is CASSQAGGGNQPQHF.

This chain uses TRBV9 with TRBJ2-3; TRBD1 matches at 9 bases. The V gene's germline CDR1 is SGDLS and CDR2 YYNGEE. The CDR3 consists of 17 residues. V dropped 5 bases and J dropped 4; count of bases not matched to a gene: 14. The CDR3 DNA reads as TGTGCCAGCAGTATTACTAACAGGGGGCCGGGGGCAGATACGCAGTATTTT. Its translation is CASSITNRGPGADTQYF.

This CDR3 is CASSHGTGVDEQFF. As DNA, the CDR3 is TGCGCCAGCAGCCATGGTACAGGGGTTGATGAGCAGTTCTTC. The rearrangement joins TRBV4-1 to TRBJ2-1; 7 nucleotides agree with TRBD1. This CDR3 is 14 amino acids long. Germline V lookup: CDR1 MGHRA, CDR2 YSYEKL. V lost 3 bases, J lost 8 bases, and 7 bases stayed unmatched.

V and J are TRBV5-4 and TRBJ2-3; perhaps TRBD2 as D (6 bases). V was pared by 0 bases and J by 4 bases, with 9 bases between. CDR3 length: 14 residues. Looked up from germline, CDR1 is SGHNT and CDR2 is YYREEE (reference sequence). The CDR3 DNA reads as TGTGCCAGCAGCTTGGGGCGGGATCCAGATACGCAGTATTTT. Translated: CASSLGRDPDTQYF.

V is TRBV5-8 and J is TRBJ2-5; 10 bases align to TRBD2. The CDR3 loop spans 16 amino acids. The germline V gene encodes CDR1 SGHTS and CDR2 YDEGEE. Trimming cost V 0 bases and J 2 bases; bases outside gene matches: 4. The CDR3 spells CASSLDGLADQETQYF. In nucleotides, the CDR3 is TGTGCCAGCAGCTTGGATGGACTAGCGGATCAAGAGACCCAGTACTTC. The full variable domain, in which reference TRBV5-8 and TRBJ2-5 provide the parts outside the CDR3, is EAGVTQSPTHLIKTRGQQATLRCSPISGHTSVYWYQQALGLGLQFLLWYDEGEERNRGNFPPRFSGRQFPNYSSELNVNALELEDSALYLCASSLDGLADQETQYFGPGTRLLVL.

The genes are TRBV5-5 and TRBJ2-1; TRBD1 matches at 7 bases. Germline loops: CDR1 SGHKS, CDR2 YYEKEE (reference sequence). The CDR3 has 15 amino acids. The ends lost 5 bases at V and 2 bases at J; junction bases unmatched: 7. The CDR3 sequence: CASSLDRDPYNEQFF. The DNA for the CDR3 is TGTGCCAGCAGTCTAGACAGGGACCCCTACAATGAGCAGTTCTTC.

The rearrangement links TRBV5-5 to TRBJ1-6, with a tentative D call TRBD1 (6 bases). Trimming took off 0 bases at V and 3 bases at J, with 13 bases between the two ends. Germline V CDR1 and CDR2: SGHKS, YYEKEE (reference sequence). This CDR3 region has 17 residues. The CDR3 spells CASSLGGGQNYNSPLHF. The DNA of the CDR3 is TGTGCCAGCAGCTTGGGGGGAGGACAGAACTATAATTCACCCCTCCACTTT.

The CDR3 sequence is CASSARLEETQYF. CDR3 coding DNA: TGTGCCAGCAGCGCCAGACTGGAAGAGACCCAGTACTTC. The V call is TRBV7-9, the J call TRBJ2-5; no clear D. CDR1 is SEHNR and CDR2 is FQNEAQ in the germline V gene (reference sequence). The CDR3 contains 13 residues. V lost 5 bases to trimming and J lost 3 bases, with 10 bases between them.

This clone has a handful of counts. The gene calls are TRBV6-4 and TRBJ1-2; 7 bases agree with TRBD1. J gave up 2 bases and V 6 bases, and 12 bases lay outside the gene matches. Germline V gene sequence: CDR1 MRHNA, CDR2 SNTAGT. The CDR3 contains 16 residues. Written as DNA, the CDR3 is TGTGCCAGCAGCCCCCTGACAGGGAACTTGAACTATGGCTACACCTTC. The encoded protein is CASSPLTGNLNYGYTF.

This rearrangement joins TRBV19 to TRBJ2-7; 7 bases fit TRBD2. The junction had 6 bases not matched to a gene; V was cut back by 1 base and J by 6 bases. The CDR3 has 14 residues. Per germline, CDR1 LNHDA and CDR2 SQIVND (reference sequence). CDR3 amino acids: CASSIGTSNFEQYF. CDR3 sequence (DNA): TGTGCCAGTAGTATAGGGACTAGTAACTTCGAGCAGTACTTC.

The rearrangement joins TRBV10-1 to TRBJ2-7, with D uncertain. CDR3 length equals 14 residues. CDR1 is WNHNN, CDR2 SYGVQD, per germline (reference sequence). Trimming left V 3 bases short and J 0 bases short, with 9 bases between. CDR3 bases: TGCGCCAGCAGTGAAACCGGCAACTCCTACGAGCAGTACTTC. Translation: CASSETGNSYEQYF.

J is TRBJ2-7 and V is TRBV28; 7 bases are a match to TRBD1. The germline CDR1 and CDR2 sequences are MDHEN and SYDVKM. The trim removed 5 bases at V and 0 bases at J, leaving 13 bases unmatched. The CDR3 runs to 17 residues. The DNA for the CDR3 is TGTGCCAGCAGTCCGGTGCCCCCAGGGGGTAGCTCCTACGAGCAGTACTTC. Translation gives CASSPVPPGGSSYEQYF. The whole variable domain, filled in from reference TRBV28 and TRBJ2-7, reads DVKVTQSSRYLVKRTGEKVFLECVQDMDHENMFWYRQDPGLGLRLIYFSYDVKMKEKGDIPEGYSVSREKKERFSLILESASTNQTSMYLCASSPVPPGGSSYEQYFGPGTRLTVT.